This TCR beta chain originates from a study of T cell responses to AZD1222 COVID-19 vaccine. The germline V gene has CDR1 LGHNA and CDR2 YSLEER. Trimming took 5 bases from V and 6 from J, leaving 13 bases between them. The CDR3 length is 13 residues. Profiled with immunoSEQ multiplex PCR; TCRdb holds only in-frame clones, not every one. Here the sample spans 120,000 or so clones, approximately 80% being singletons. This chain links TRBV4-3 with TRBJ1-2; D unresolved. The TCR was taken from an adult who received the AZD1222 COVID-19 vaccine. The source was peripheral blood, collected 28 days after the second AZD1222 dose. The CDR3 is CASSSGETHGYTF. In DNA, the CDR3 is TGCGCCAGCAGCTCTGGTGAGACTCATGGCTACACCTTC.